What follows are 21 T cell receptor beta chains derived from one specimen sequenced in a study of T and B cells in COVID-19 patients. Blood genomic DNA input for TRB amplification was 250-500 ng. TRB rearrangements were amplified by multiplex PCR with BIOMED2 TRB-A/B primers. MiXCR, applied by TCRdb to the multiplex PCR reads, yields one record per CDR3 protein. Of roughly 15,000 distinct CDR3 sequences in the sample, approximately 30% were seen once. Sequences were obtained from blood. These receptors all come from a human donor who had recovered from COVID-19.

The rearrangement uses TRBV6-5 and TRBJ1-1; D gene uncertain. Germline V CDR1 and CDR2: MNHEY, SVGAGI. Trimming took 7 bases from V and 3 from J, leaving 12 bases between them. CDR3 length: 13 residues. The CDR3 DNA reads TGTGCCAGCACCCCGGGTTCGGACACTGAAGCTTTCTTT. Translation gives CASTPGSDTEAFF.

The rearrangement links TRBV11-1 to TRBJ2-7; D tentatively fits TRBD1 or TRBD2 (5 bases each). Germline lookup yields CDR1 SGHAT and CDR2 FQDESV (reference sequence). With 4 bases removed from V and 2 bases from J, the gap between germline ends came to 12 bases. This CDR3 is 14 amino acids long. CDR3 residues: CASSYGTETYEQYF. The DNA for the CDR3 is TGTGCCAGCAGCTACGGGACGGAAACCTACGAGCAGTACTTC.

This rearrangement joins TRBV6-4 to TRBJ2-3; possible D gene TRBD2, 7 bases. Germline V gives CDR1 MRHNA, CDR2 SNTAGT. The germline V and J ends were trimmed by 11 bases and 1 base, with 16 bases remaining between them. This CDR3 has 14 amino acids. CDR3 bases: TGTGCCCGCACTACGGGGGGCCGCACAGATACGCAGTATTTT. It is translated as CARTTGGRTDTQYF.

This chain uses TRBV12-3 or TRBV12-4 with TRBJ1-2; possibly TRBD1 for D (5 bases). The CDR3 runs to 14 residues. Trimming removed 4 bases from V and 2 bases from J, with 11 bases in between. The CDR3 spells CASSSLGDNYGYTF. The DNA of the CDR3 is TGTGCCAGCAGTTCCCTCGGGGACAACTATGGCTACACCTTC.

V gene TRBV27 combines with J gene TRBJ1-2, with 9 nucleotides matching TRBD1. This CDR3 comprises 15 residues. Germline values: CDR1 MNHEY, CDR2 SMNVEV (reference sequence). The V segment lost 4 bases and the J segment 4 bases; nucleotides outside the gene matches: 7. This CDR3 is CASSSRGQGAYGYTF. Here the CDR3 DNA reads TGTGCCAGCAGTTCCCGGGGACAGGGCGCCTATGGCTACACCTTC.

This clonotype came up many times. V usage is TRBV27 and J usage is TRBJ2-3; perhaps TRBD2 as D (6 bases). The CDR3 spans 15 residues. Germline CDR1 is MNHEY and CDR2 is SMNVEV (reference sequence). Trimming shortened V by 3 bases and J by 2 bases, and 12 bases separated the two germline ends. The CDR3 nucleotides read TGTGCCAGCAGTTTCTTGGGACTTCCCACAGATACGCAGTATTTT. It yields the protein CASSFLGLPTDTQYF.

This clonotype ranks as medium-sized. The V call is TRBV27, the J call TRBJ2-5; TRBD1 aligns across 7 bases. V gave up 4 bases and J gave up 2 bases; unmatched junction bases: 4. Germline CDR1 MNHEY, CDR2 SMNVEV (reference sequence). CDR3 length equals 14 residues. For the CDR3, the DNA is TGTGCCAGCAGTTACCGGGACAGACAAGAGACCCAGTACTTC. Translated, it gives CASSYRDRQETQYF.

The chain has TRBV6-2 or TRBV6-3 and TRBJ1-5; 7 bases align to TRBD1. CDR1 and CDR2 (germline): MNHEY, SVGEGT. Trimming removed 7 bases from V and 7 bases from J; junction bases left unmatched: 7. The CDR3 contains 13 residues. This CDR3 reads CASNLGTEQPQHF. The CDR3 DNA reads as TGTGCCAGCAACCTGGGGACAGAGCAGCCCCAGCATTTT.

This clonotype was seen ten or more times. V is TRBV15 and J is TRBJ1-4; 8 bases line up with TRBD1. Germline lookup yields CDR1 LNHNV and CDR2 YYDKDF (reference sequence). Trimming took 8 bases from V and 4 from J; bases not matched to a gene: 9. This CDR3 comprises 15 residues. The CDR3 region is CATGTDRGSNEKLFF. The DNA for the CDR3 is TGTGCCACCGGTACCGACAGGGGAAGTAATGAAAAACTGTTTTTT.

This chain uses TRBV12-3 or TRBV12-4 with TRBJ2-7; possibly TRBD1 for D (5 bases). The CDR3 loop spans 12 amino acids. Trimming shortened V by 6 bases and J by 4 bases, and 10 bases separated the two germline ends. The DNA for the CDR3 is TGTGCCAGCAGCGCAGGGTTTTACGAGCAGTACTTC. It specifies CASSAGFYEQYF.

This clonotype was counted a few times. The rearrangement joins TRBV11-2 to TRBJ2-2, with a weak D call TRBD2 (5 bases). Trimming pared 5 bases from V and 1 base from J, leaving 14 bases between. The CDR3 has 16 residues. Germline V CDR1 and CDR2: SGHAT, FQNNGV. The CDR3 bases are TGTGCCAGCAGCCCGCCGGGGAAGGAGAACACCGGGGAGCTGTTTTTT. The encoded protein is CASSPPGKENTGELFF.

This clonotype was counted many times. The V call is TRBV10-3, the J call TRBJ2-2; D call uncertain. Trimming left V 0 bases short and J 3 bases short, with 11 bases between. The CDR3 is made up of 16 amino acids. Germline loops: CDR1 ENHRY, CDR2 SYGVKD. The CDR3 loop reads CAISESSGPDTGELFF. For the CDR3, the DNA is TGTGCCATCAGTGAGTCTTCTGGTCCGGACACCGGGGAGCTGTTTTTT.

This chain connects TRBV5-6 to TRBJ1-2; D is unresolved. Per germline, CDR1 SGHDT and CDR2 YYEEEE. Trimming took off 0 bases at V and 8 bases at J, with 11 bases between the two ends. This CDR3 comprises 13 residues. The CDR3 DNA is TGTGCCAGCAGCTTGGGAGGAATCTTAGGCTACACCTTC. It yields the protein CASSLGGILGYTF.

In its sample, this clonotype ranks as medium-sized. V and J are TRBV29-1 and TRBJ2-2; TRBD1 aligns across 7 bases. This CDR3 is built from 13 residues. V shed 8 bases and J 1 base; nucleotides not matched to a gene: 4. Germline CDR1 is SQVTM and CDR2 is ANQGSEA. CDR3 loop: CSLRTGNTGELFF. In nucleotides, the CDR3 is TGCAGCTTACGGACAGGGAACACCGGGGAGCTGTTTTTT.

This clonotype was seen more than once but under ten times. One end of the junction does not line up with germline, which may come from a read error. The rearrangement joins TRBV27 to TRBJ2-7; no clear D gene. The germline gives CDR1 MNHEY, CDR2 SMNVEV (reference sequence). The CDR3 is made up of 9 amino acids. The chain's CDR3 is CASSFRANF. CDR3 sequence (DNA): TGTGCCAGCAGTTTCCGAGCTAACTTC.

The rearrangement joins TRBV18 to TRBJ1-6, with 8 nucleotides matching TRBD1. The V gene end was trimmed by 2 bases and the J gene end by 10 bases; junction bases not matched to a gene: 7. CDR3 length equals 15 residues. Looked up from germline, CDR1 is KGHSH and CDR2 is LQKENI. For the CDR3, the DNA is TGTGCCAGCTCACCAACCGGGACAGGAGACTCACCCCTCCACTTT. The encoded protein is CASSPTGTGDSPLHF.

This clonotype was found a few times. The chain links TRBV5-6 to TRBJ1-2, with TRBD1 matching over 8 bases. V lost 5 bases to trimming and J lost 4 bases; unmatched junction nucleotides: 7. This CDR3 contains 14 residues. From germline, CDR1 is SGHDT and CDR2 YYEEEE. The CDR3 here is CASRWDRTSYGYTF. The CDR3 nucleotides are TGTGCCAGCAGGTGGGACAGGACCTCCTATGGCTACACCTTC.

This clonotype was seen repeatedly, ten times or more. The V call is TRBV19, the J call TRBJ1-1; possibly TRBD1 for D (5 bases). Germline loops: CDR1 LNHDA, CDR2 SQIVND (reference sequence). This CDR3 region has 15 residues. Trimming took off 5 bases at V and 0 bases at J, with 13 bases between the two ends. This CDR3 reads CASSAGFLMNTEAFF. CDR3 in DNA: TGTGCCAGTAGTGCAGGGTTCTTGATGAACACTGAAGCTTTCTTT.

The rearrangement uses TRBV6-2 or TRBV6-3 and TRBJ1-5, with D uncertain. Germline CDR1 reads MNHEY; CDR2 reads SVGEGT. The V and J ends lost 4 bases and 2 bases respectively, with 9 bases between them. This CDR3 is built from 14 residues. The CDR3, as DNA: TGTGCCAGCAGTTTTGGAGGCCGCAATCAGCCCCAGCATTTT. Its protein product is CASSFGGRNQPQHF.

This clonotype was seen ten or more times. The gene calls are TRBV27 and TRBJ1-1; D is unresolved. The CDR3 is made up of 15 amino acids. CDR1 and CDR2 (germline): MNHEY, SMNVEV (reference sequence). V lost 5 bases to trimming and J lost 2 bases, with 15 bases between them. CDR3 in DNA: TGTGCCAGCAGTCTTCTTACCCCTATTAACACTGAAGCTTTCTTT. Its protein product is CASSLLTPINTEAFF.

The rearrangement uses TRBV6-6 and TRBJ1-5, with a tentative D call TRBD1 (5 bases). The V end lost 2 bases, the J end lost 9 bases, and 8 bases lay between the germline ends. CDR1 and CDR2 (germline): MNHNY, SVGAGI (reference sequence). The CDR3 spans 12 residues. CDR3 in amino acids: CASSYAGGPQHF. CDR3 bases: TGTGCCAGCAGTTACGCGGGGGGGCCCCAGCATTTT.